These T cell receptor beta chains were read from a single sample in a study of PD-1 blockade in classical Hodgkin lymphoma. Profiling relied on immunoSEQ multiplex PCR, and the TCRdb table lists in-frame clones only, not all of them. In the table there are some 13,000 clones, around 87% of which are singletons. The sample here was peripheral blood mononuclear cells (PBMCs), taken at baseline. The receptors come from a human donor with classical Hodgkin lymphoma. CDR3s include the opening cysteine and the closing phenylalanine or tryptophan. A D gene is named only where the DNA matches it firmly. The size entry is marked missing in some rows and otherwise reads once, few, many or a size class.

-	once	TRBJ1-2	TRBV18	CASSPGGMDGYTF	TGTGCCAGCTCCCCGGGGGGGATGGATGGCTACACCTTC
-	-	TRBJ2-2	TRBV5-1	CASSLAATGELFF	TGCGCCAGCAGCTTGGCTGCGACCGGGGAGCTGTTTTTT
-	-	TRBJ2-1	TRBV30	CAWSVAGFRDEQFF	TGTGCCTGGAGTGTAGCTGGGTTTAGAGATGAGCAGTTCTTC
-	-	TRBJ2-2	TRBV6-1	CASSEYSNGELFF	TGTGCCAGCAGTGAATACAGCAACGGGGAGCTGTTTTTT
-	-	TRBJ2-5	TRBV11-1	CASTNRDDKYF	TGTGCCAGTACAAACCGGGACGACAAGTACTTC
-	-	TRBJ2-3	TRBV9	CASSVEGRGTDTQYF	TGTGCCAGCAGCGTAGAGGGGAGAGGCACAGATACGCAGTATTTT
-	once	TRBJ1-5	TRBV28	CASIQWGMPQHF	TGTGCCAGCATTCAGTGGGGAATGCCCCAGCATTTT
TRBD2	few	TRBJ2-3	TRBV13	CASIQLAGAGTDTQYF	TGTGCCAGCATTCAATTAGCGGGAGCTGGCACAGATACGCAGTATTTT
-	-	TRBJ1-1	TRBV5-6	CASSLAPTEAFF	TGTGCCAGCAGCTTGGCCCCCACTGAAGCTTTCTTT
-	-	TRBJ2-1	TRBV7-2	CASSLVVGQGLFF	TGTGCCAGCAGCTTAGTGGTTGGGCAGGGGTTATTCTTC
-	-	TRBJ1-3	TRBV6-1	CASRGSSGNTIYF	TGTGCCAGCAGGGGGTCCTCTGGAAACACCATATATTTT